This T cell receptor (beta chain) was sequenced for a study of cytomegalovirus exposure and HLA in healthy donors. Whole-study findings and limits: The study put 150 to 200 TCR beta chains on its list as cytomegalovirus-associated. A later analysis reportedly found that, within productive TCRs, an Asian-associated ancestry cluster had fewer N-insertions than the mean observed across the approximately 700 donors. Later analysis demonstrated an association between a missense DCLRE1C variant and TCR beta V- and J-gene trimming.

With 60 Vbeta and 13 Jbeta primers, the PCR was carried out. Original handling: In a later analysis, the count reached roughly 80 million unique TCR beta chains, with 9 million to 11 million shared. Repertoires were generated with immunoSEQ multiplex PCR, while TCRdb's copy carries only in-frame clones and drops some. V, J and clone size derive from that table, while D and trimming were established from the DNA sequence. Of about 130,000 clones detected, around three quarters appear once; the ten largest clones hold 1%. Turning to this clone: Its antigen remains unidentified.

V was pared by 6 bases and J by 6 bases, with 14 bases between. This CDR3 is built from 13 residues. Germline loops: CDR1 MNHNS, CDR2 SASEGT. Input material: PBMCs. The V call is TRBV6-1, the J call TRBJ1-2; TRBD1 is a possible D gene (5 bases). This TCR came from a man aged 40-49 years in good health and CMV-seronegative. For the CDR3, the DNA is TGTGCCAGCAGGGGCGGACATGGGGATGGCTACACCTTC. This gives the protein CASRGGHGDGYTF.